A single sample gave rise to the 32 T cell receptor beta chains below, sequenced in a study of immune heterogeneity within non-small cell lung tumors. Bulk tumor genomic DNA (roughly 630 ng per sample) served as template. Surgeons took several biopsies per primary tumor, spaced far apart, during surgery. Curative operations were performed on patients who had untreated, newly diagnosed non-small cell lung cancer. It was with 32 V and 13 J primers that multiplex PCR amplified TCR beta CDR3. Using its own MiXCR run on the multiplex PCR reads, TCRdb lists one record per CDR3 protein. The profile covers fewer than 15,000 distinct CDR3 sequences, with roughly 22% appearing a single time and around 4.6% taken by the ten largest. The sample consisted of lung tumor tissue. These receptors originate from a man in his sixties with non-small cell lung cancer.

A single count supports this clonotype. The chain combines TRBV6-9 with TRBJ2-2, with D possibly matching TRBD1 (5 bases). Germline-derived CDR1 and CDR2 are MNHGY and SVAAGI. V lost 4 bases to trimming and J lost 9 bases, with 12 bases between them. The CDR3 covers 13 residues. The CDR3 nucleotides read TGTGCCAGCAGTTTCCGACAGACCTGGGAGCTGTTTTTT. Translating it yields CASSFRQTWELFF.

The J gene is TRBJ2-1, the V gene TRBV19; 7 nucleotides line up with TRBD2. The V and J ends lost 5 bases and 5 bases, in that order; junction bases with no gene match: 9. The germline V gene encodes CDR1 LNHDA and CDR2 SQIVND (reference sequence). This CDR3 has 15 amino acids. CDR3 nucleotide sequence: TGTGCCAGTAGTCTAACCTGGACTAGTAACAATGAGCAGTTCTTC. It translates to CASSLTWTSNNEQFF.

J is TRBJ2-1 and V is TRBV20-1; D is unresolved. CDR1 is DFQATT, CDR2 SNEGSKA, per germline (reference sequence). This CDR3 is built from 13 residues. V gave up 3 bases and J gave up 6 bases, with 12 bases separating them. CDR3 nucleotides: TGCAGTGCTAGGTATAGCACGGGCAATGAGCAGTTCTTC. This gives the protein CSARYSTGNEQFF.

The chain couples TRBV5-8 to TRBJ1-4; unclear D gene. This CDR3 is built from 12 residues. V was cut by 4 bases and J by 8 bases, with 9 bases left in between. The germline V gene has CDR1 SGHTS and CDR2 YDEGEE. CDR3 sequence: CASSRNREKLFF. The CDR3 bases are TGTGCCAGCAGCAGAAACAGAGAAAAACTGTTTTTT.

The chain recombines TRBV20-1 with TRBJ1-2; D uncertain. The germline gives CDR1 DFQATT, CDR2 SNEGSKA (reference sequence). The length of the CDR3 is 13 residues. The CDR3 DNA follows: TGCCTTTTAAAATGGTCCACTGGCTATGGCTACACCTTC. It translates to CLLKWSTGYGYTF.

This clonotype qualifies as medium-sized. The chain has TRBV11-1 and TRBJ2-7, with a possible D match to TRBD1 (5 bases). This CDR3 has 15 residues. The germline V and J ends were trimmed by 2 bases and 0 bases, with 11 bases remaining between them. Germline loops: CDR1 SGHAT, CDR2 FQDESV (reference sequence). This CDR3 is CASSLQGLNSYEQYF. The CDR3 coding sequence is TGTGCCAGCAGCTTACAGGGCCTAAACTCCTACGAGCAGTACTTC.

This clonotype turned up a few times. V usage is TRBV11-3 and J usage is TRBJ2-5; D is perhaps TRBD1 (6 bases). Germline CDR1 is SGHNT and CDR2 is YENEEA. V lost 0 bases, J lost 1 base, and 9 bases lay in between. This CDR3 is 15 amino acids long. In nucleotides, the CDR3 is TGTGCCAGCAGCTTAGAGGGGGCGGTCCAAGAGACCCAGTACTTC. It is translated as CASSLEGAVQETQYF.

By sample fraction, this clonotype is medium-sized (0.01 to 0.1%). This chain connects TRBV11-2 to TRBJ2-1; 8 bases align to TRBD2. The CDR3 totals 17 residues. V lost 1 base to trimming and J lost 5 bases; unmatched junction nucleotides: 10. The V gene's germline CDR1 is SGHAT and CDR2 FQNNGV. This chain's CDR3 is CASSLGAAGGQNNEQFF. The CDR3 coding sequence is TGTGCCAGCAGCTTAGGGGCGGCGGGAGGACAGAACAATGAGCAGTTCTTC.

DNA for the CDR3: TGTGCCAGCAGCTTAGGAGGGTCGAGTAGCGGGAGGAGAAGGTACAATGAGCAGTTCTTC. As protein: CASSLGGSSSGRRRYNEQFF. V usage is TRBV11-2 and J usage is TRBJ2-1; 10 bases fit TRBD2. This CDR3 is built from 20 residues. The germline V gene has CDR1 SGHAT and CDR2 FQNNGV. Unmatched junction bases numbered 16, after V lost 1 base and J lost 4 bases.

This chain joins TRBV28 and TRBJ2-3, with D tentatively TRBD2 (6 bases). The length of the CDR3 is 13 residues. Germline CDR1 MDHEN, CDR2 SYDVKM. CDR3: CAYGRQGTDTQYF. In DNA form, the CDR3 reads TGTGCTTATGGGAGGCAGGGAACAGATACGCAGTATTTT.

In regard to this clonotype: A much larger clone lies a single base off, so this may be a read error. V is TRBV6-2 or TRBV6-3 and J is TRBJ1-5, with 8 bases aligning to TRBD1. The length of the CDR3 is 15 residues. The V gene's germline CDR1 is MNHEY and CDR2 SVGEGT. This CDR3 reads CASSYGQGWDQPEHF. DNA of the CDR3: TGTGCCAGCAGTTACGGACAGGGTTGGGATCAGCCCGAGCATTTT.

The chain employs TRBV6-1 and TRBJ2-1, with TRBD2 as a possible D gene (6 bases). The V gene lost 5 bases and the J gene lost 7 bases, with 15 bases spanning the gap. Germline loops: CDR1 MNHNS, CDR2 SASEGT. The CDR3 covers 14 residues. The CDR3 DNA follows: TGTGCCAGCAGTTTGGACGGGAGTTATAATGAGCAGTTCTTC. Protein product: CASSLDGSYNEQFF.

A note on this clonotype: The final CDR3 position lacks the conserved phenylalanine or tryptophan, pointing to a likely read error. The rearrangement joins TRBV27 to TRBJ1-6; TRBD1 matches 7 bases. V lost 0 bases to trimming and J lost 8 bases; unmatched junction nucleotides: 4. The length of the CDR3 is 15 residues. From germline, CDR1 is MNHEY and CDR2 SMNVEV (reference sequence). The CDR3 DNA is TGTGCCAGCAGTTTATCGCGGCAGGGGGATTCACCCCTCCACTGT. Translating it yields CASSLSRQGDSPLHC.

This chain links TRBV7-9 with TRBJ1-5, with 7 bases identical to TRBD1. Germline V gene data show CDR1 as SEHNR and CDR2 as FQNEAQ (reference sequence). The V and J ends lost 1 base and 1 base, in that order; junction bases with no gene match: 1. This CDR3 has 15 amino acids. CDR3 loop: CASSLETGSNQPQHF. Here the CDR3 DNA reads TGTGCCAGCAGCTTAGAGACAGGGAGCAATCAGCCCCAGCATTTT.

This clonotype was counted a few times. V gene TRBV18 combines with J gene TRBJ2-2; TRBD2 matches at 9 bases. The CDR3 has 15 residues. V gave up 4 bases and J gave up 5 bases; unmatched junction bases: 5. Germline loops: CDR1 KGHSH, CDR2 LQKENI. As DNA, the CDR3 is TGTGCCAGCTCACGGGTAGCGGGAGAAACCGGGGAGCTGTTTTTT. Its translation: CASSRVAGETGELFF. Complete variable domain (other parts from reference TRBV18 and TRBJ2-2): NAGVMQNPRHLVRRRGQEARLRCSPMKGHSHVYWYRQLPEEGLKFMVYLQKENIIDESGMPKERFSAEFPKEGPSILRIQQVVRGDSAAYFCASSRVAGETGELFFGEGSRLTVL.

By its share, this clonotype is medium-sized (0.01 to 0.1%). The rearrangement uses TRBV27 and TRBJ1-5; possibly TRBD1 for D (6 bases). V was clipped by 5 bases and J by 3 bases, with 8 bases between them. This CDR3 has 13 amino acids. Germline values: CDR1 MNHEY, CDR2 SMNVEV (reference sequence). The CDR3 DNA reads as TGTGCCAGCAGTACAGGGCTCAATCAGCCCCAGCATTTT. This codes for CASSTGLNQPQHF.

The rearrangement links TRBV6-1 to TRBJ2-3; 7 bases fit TRBD2. The germline CDR1 and CDR2 sequences are MNHNS and SASEGT. V shed 5 bases and J 5 bases; nucleotides not matched to a gene: 10. The CDR3 contains 15 residues. This CDR3 is CASSSPREEVDTQYF. The CDR3 nucleotides are TGTGCCAGCAGTTCCCCTCGGGAGGAGGTAGATACGCAGTATTTT.

This clonotype was found a few times. The gene calls are TRBV5-5 and TRBJ1-5; 7 bases align to TRBD1. V shed 4 bases, J shed 3 bases, and the junction held 10 bases outside the gene matches. The V gene's germline CDR1 is SGHKS and CDR2 YYEKEE (reference sequence). The CDR3 consists of 16 residues. As DNA, the CDR3 is TGTGCCAGCAGCCTATCCCGGGACAGCAACAATCAGCCCCAGCATTTT. It specifies CASSLSRDSNNQPQHF.

Comment on this clonotype: A read error may be the cause here, since a much bigger clone is one base away. V gene TRBV2 combines with J gene TRBJ1-4, with D unclear. This CDR3 contains 17 residues. Germline loops: CDR1 SNHLY, CDR2 FYNNEI. Trimming took 7 bases from V and 3 from J, leaving 21 bases between them. The CDR3, as DNA: TGTGCCAGCATTCCCGATCGGATGGGCCTTGCTAATGAAAAACTGTTTTTT. Its translation is CASIPDRMGLANEKLFF.

The chain carries TRBV3-1 and TRBJ2-3; 12 bases fit TRBD2. Germline V gene lookup returns CDR1 LGHDT and CDR2 YNNKEL (reference sequence). The junction had 6 bases not matched to a gene; V was cut back by 4 bases and J by 4 bases. This CDR3 is built from 16 residues. The CDR3 here is CASSRTSGAGADTQYF. Written as DNA, the CDR3 is TGTGCCAGCAGCCGGACTAGCGGGGCTGGCGCAGATACGCAGTATTTT.

V usage is TRBV12-3 or TRBV12-4 and J usage is TRBJ2-2; D is unclear. With 4 bases removed from V and 4 bases from J, the gap between germline ends came to 25 bases. The CDR3 loop spans 19 amino acids. CDR3 DNA: TGTGCCAGCAGTTCGGGCCTTGATGTAGGTAGCCTCATCACCGGGGAGCTGTTTTTT. Translating gives CASSSGLDVGSLITGELFF.

This clonotype was counted between two and nine times. The chain employs TRBV4-1 and TRBJ1-6; D may be TRBD1 (5 bases). Trimming removed 0 bases at V and 4 bases at J, with 13 bases between. CDR1 and CDR2 from the germline V gene are MGHRA and YSYEKL. The CDR3 runs 17 residues. CDR3 amino acids: CASSQDTGRSYNSPLHF. The CDR3 coding sequence is TGCGCCAGCAGCCAAGATACAGGAAGGAGTTATAATTCACCCCTCCACTTT.

This clonotype was seen a few times. An end of the junction differs from the germline gene, which may be a read error. This chain connects TRBV19 to TRBJ2-7; 9 bases match TRBD2. There are 15 residues in the CDR3. Per germline, CDR1 LNHDA and CDR2 SQIVND (reference sequence). The CDR3 loop reads CVSSPWGLADHEQYF. In DNA form, the CDR3 reads TGTGTCAGTAGTCCTTGGGGACTAGCTGACCACGAGCAGTACTTC.

This clonotype was seen a handful of times. The CDR3 nucleotides read TGCAGTGCCCGGGAATGGAAAGCTGGAAACACCATATATTTT. Amino acids: CSAREWKAGNTIYF. This chain links TRBV20-1 with TRBJ1-3; D gene uncertain. V dropped 6 bases and J dropped 2 bases, with 14 bases sitting between them. The CDR3 runs 14 residues. Germline V CDR1 and CDR2: DFQATT, SNEGSKA (reference sequence).

This clonotype was counted a single time. V is TRBV20-1 and J is TRBJ2-3, with 7 bases lining up with TRBD1. CDR1 DFQATT and CDR2 SNEGSKA come from the germline V gene (reference sequence). V lost 6 bases, J lost 0 bases, and 12 bases stayed unmatched. The CDR3 contains 16 residues. DNA for the CDR3: TGCAGTGCGGGGGCCGGAGGCAGGGGGAGCACAGATACGCAGTATTTT. This sequence encodes CSAGAGGRGSTDTQYF.

The sample holds a few counts of this clonotype. The chain carries TRBV20-1 and TRBJ1-2; D is perhaps TRBD1 (5 bases). The CDR3 has 14 amino acids. Per germline, CDR1 DFQATT and CDR2 SNEGSKA (reference sequence). V was clipped by 1 base and J by 2 bases, with 11 bases between them. The CDR3 loop reads CSARGRAGNYGYTF. Written as DNA, the CDR3 is TGCAGTGCTAGAGGCCGAGCAGGGAACTATGGCTACACCTTC.

This clonotype has more than one count but fewer than ten. This chain connects TRBV15 to TRBJ2-1; TRBD1 aligns across 8 bases. V lost 4 bases to trimming and J lost 8 bases; unmatched junction nucleotides: 13. The CDR3 runs 16 residues. Germline V gives CDR1 LNHNV, CDR2 YYDKDF (reference sequence). CDR3 DNA: TGTGCCACCAGCAACCTACAGGGGGTCCCGTCGGATGAGCAGTTCTTC. Its translation: CATSNLQGVPSDEQFF.

The chain joins TRBV14 to TRBJ1-2; D may be TRBD1 (6 bases). The germline gives CDR1 SGHDN, CDR2 FVKESK. This CDR3 has 15 residues. V was cut by 1 base and J by 5 bases, with 14 bases left in between. The CDR3 DNA follows: TGTGCCAGCAGCCAAGCTGGGGGGCGAGGGTATGGCTACACCTTC. Amino acid sequence: CASSQAGGRGYGYTF.

CDR3 sequence: CASSEKDSFGTNGTTHNEQFF. DNA for the CDR3: TGTGCCAGCAGCGAAAAAGACTCGTTTGGGACCAATGGGACCACACACAATGAGCAGTTCTTC. The rearrangement links TRBV4-2 to TRBJ2-1; perhaps D is TRBD1 or TRBD2 (5 bases each). The V gene's germline CDR1 is LGHNA and CDR2 YNFKEQ. The CDR3 spans 21 residues. Trimming shortened V by 5 bases and J by 5 bases, and 34 bases separated the two germline ends.

A word on this clonotype: A much more abundant neighbour one base away suggests this may be a read error. The chain carries TRBV12-3 or TRBV12-4 and TRBJ1-2; D call uncertain. The CDR3 has 13 amino acids. Trimming pared 6 bases from V and 2 bases from J, leaving 10 bases between. CDR3 sequence reads: CASSQEQNYGYTF. Written as DNA, the CDR3 is TGTGCCAGCAGCCAGGAACAGAACTATGGCTACACCTTC.

Relative to its sample, this clonotype is medium-sized. The gene calls are TRBV19 and TRBJ1-3; the match to TRBD1 covers 9 bases. Trimming removed 8 bases from V and 2 bases from J; junction bases left unmatched: 4. The length of the CDR3 is 14 residues. The germline V gene has CDR1 LNHDA and CDR2 SQIVND (reference sequence). DNA for the CDR3: TGTGCCAGTCAACAGGGGGCGGCTGGAAACACCATATATTTT. It encodes CASQQGAAGNTIYF.

V usage is TRBV7-9 and J usage is TRBJ1-6; D is uncertain. The CDR3 spans 14 residues. Germline V gives CDR1 SEHNR, CDR2 FQNEAQ (reference sequence). V lost 1 base and J lost 5, with 6 bases in between. The CDR3 loop is CASSLENNNSPLHF. DNA for the CDR3: TGTGCCAGCAGCTTAGAAAACAATAATTCACCCCTCCACTTT.